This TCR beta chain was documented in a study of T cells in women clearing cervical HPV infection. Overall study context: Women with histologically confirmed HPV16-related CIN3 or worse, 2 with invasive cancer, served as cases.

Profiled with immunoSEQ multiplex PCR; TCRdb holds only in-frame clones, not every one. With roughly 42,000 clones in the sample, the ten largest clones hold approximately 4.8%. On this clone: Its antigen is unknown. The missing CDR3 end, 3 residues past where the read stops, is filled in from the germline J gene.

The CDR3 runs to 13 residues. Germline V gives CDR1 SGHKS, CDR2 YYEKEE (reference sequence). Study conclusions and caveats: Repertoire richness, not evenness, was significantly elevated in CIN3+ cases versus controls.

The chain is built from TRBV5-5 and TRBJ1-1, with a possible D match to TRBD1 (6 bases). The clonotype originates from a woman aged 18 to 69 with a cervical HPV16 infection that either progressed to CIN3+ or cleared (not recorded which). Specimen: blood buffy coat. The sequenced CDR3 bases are TGTGCCAGCAGCTCCTCAGGGGTCTCAAGA. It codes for CASSSSGVSR. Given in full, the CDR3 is CASSSSGVSRAFF. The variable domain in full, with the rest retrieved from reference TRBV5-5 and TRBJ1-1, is DAGVTQSPTHLIKTRGQQVTLRCSPISGHKSVSWYQQVLGQGPQFIFQYYEKEERGRGNFPDRFSARQFPNYSSELNVNALLLGDSALYLCASSSSGVSRAFFGQGTRLTVV.